What follows are 9 T cell receptor beta chains derived from one specimen sequenced in a study of cytomegalovirus exposure and HLA in healthy donors. The primer mix had 60 Vbeta and 13 Jbeta primers. Here immunoSEQ multiplex PCR was the method, and the copy in TCRdb shows in-frame clones only, minus some. This sample has 120,000 or so clones, with about 10% found just once. The sample comprised PBMCs. These receptors came from a woman between 18 and 29 years old in good health and CMV-seropositive.

There are a few counts of this clone. The chain couples TRBV9 to TRBJ1-2; no clear D. Germline V gives CDR1 SGDLS, CDR2 YYNGEE. The CDR3 has 14 amino acids. The V and J ends lost 1 base and 4 bases respectively, with 11 bases between them. This CDR3 is CASSVSGEGYGYTF. As DNA, the CDR3 is TGTGCCAGCAGCGTATCTGGGGAGGGCTATGGCTACACCTTC.

V and J are TRBV5-1 and TRBJ2-7, with 9 bases identical to TRBD2. The J segment lost 5 bases and the V segment lost 2 bases, leaving 14 bases of the junction unmatched. The germline V gene has CDR1 SGHRS and CDR2 YFSETQ. This CDR3 is 17 amino acids long. CDR3 residues: CASSFLTSLAGAHEQYF. The CDR3, as DNA: TGCGCCAGCAGCTTCCTCACCTCGTTAGCGGGAGCACACGAGCAGTACTTC.

This clone has only a few counts. The chain couples TRBV2 to TRBJ2-3; 10 bases map to TRBD1. Germline V gene data show CDR1 as SNHLY and CDR2 as FYNNEI. Unmatched junction bases numbered 4, after V lost 4 bases and J lost 0 bases. This CDR3 is 16 amino acids long. The CDR3, as DNA: TGTGCCAGCAGTGGCCGGGACAGGGGCAGCACAGATACGCAGTATTTT. Translated, it gives CASSGRDRGSTDTQYF.

V usage is TRBV6-1 and J usage is TRBJ1-5; a possible D gene is TRBD1 (6 bases). CDR1 and CDR2 from the germline V gene are MNHNS and SASEGT. Trimming stripped 5 bases from V and 7 bases from J, with 15 bases between. This CDR3 contains 14 residues. The CDR3 here is CASSQQGVGQPQHF. The DNA of the CDR3 is TGTGCCAGCAGTCAACAGGGAGTAGGCCAGCCCCAGCATTTT.

In its sample, this clone was seen a few times. The genes are TRBV2 and TRBJ1-2; unclear D gene. Per the germline V gene, CDR1 is SNHLY and CDR2 is FYNNEI. V was trimmed by 1 base and J by 0 bases, leaving 9 bases between them. The CDR3 has 15 residues. The CDR3 is CASSEGGRANYGYTF. The CDR3 region has the DNA TGTGCCAGCAGTGAAGGCGGCAGAGCTAACTATGGCTACACCTTC.

This clone has a handful of counts. The V and J genes are TRBV5-4 and TRBJ2-3; 11 bases are shared with TRBD2. Per germline, CDR1 SGHNT and CDR2 YYREEE (reference sequence). The CDR3 totals 15 residues. J gave up 5 bases and V 2 bases, and 4 bases lay outside the gene matches. In DNA, the CDR3 is TGTGCCAGCAGCTTAGAACTAGCGGGAGTAGATACGCAGTATTTT. It is translated as CASSLELAGVDTQYF.

Note on this clone: Different DNA sequences within this sample yield the same CDR3. The chain employs TRBV5-4 and TRBJ2-1; a possible D gene is TRBD1 (5 bases). Trimming took off 0 bases at V and 8 bases at J, with 9 bases between the two ends. CDR1 is SGHNT and CDR2 is YYREEE in the germline V gene (reference sequence). The CDR3 spans 13 residues. The CDR3 is CASSLDRGDEQFF. The CDR3 nucleotides are TGTGCCAGCAGCTTGGATAGGGGCGATGAGCAGTTCTTC.

The chain combines TRBV28 with TRBJ2-7; TRBD2 agrees at 12 bases. The junction had 9 bases not matched to a gene; V was cut back by 3 bases and J by 0 bases. This CDR3 has 18 amino acids. Germline loops: CDR1 MDHEN, CDR2 SYDVKM. Here the CDR3 reads CASSFTGGTSGRSYEQYF. The CDR3 DNA reads as TGTGCCAGCAGTTTTACAGGGGGGACTAGCGGGCGCTCCTACGAGCAGTACTTC. Variable domain in full (rest from reference TRBV28 and TRBJ2-7): DVKVTQSSRYLVKRTGEKVFLECVQDMDHENMFWYRQDPGLGLRLIYFSYDVKMKEKGDIPEGYSVSREKKERFSLILESASTNQTSMYLCASSFTGGTSGRSYEQYFGPGTRLTVT.

This chain joins TRBV28 and TRBJ1-5, with 9 bases fitting TRBD1. V lost 3 bases to trimming and J lost 7 bases; unmatched junction nucleotides: 7. The CDR3 spans 15 residues. CDR1 MDHEN and CDR2 SYDVKM come from the germline V gene. The CDR3 DNA is TGTGCCAGCAGTTTGGGACAGGGAAGGTGGCAGCCCCAGCATTTT. This sequence encodes CASSLGQGRWQPQHF.